This T cell receptor beta chain originates from a study of T cells in Graves' hyperthyroidism and ophthalmopathy. Trimming removed 0 bases from V and 5 bases from J, with 13 bases in between. This CDR3 spans 15 amino acids. Germline CDR1 SGHVS, CDR2 FQNEAQ. The study left out patients who had uncontrolled infection, other autoimmune disease, pregnancy or lactation. The investigators amplified TCR beta CDR3 regions from RNA transcripts. A set of HTBI primers served as the primers for a first-round RT-PCR of the TCR CDR3. TCRdb ran MiXCR on the multiplex PCR reads and lists one entry per CDR3 protein. The sample contains roughly 840,000 distinct CDR3 sequences, around 38% of which appear only once.

The receptor was derived from a man aged 18 to 35 with Graves' hyperthyroidism. Sequencing was performed on blood. The chain joins TRBV7-8 to TRBJ1-2, with D perhaps TRBD1 (5 bases). The CDR3 DNA sequence: TGTGCCAGCAGCTTAGCCTTTGGGGGGATATATGGCTACACCTTC. As protein: CASSLAFGGIYGYTF.